This T cell receptor beta chain came from a study of OX40 agonist ivuxolimab in advanced cancers. Libraries were prepared by immunoSEQ multiplex PCR; TCRdb keeps only in-frame clonotypes and omits some of them. Altogether 80,000 or so clones are present, about 93% being singletons, with the ten largest covering 0.25% to 0.35%. This CDR3 is built from 14 residues. V gave up 2 bases and J gave up 0 bases, with 5 bases separating them. The V gene's germline CDR1 is SGHRS and CDR2 YFSETQ. The chain joins TRBV5-1 to TRBJ2-2, with unresolved D. This sample comprised CD4+ or CD8+ T cells sorted from blood, obtained in a trial of the OX40 agonist ivuxolimab. This TCR came from an adult with an advanced solid tumor such as melanoma, head and neck, liver or kidney cancer. CDR3 loop: CASSFGTNTGELFF. CDR3 nucleotides: TGCGCCAGCAGCTTTGGCACGAACACCGGGGAGCTGTTTTTT.